What follows are 25 T cell receptor beta chains derived from one specimen sequenced in a study of cytomegalovirus exposure and HLA in healthy donors. PCR used 60 Vbeta primers and 13 Jbeta primers. The assay was immunoSEQ multiplex PCR, and TCRdb's table has in-frame clones only and misses some. This sample has approximately 160,000 clones, with approximately 71% found just once. Sequences were obtained from PBMCs. The receptors here all came from a male donor in good health and CMV-seronegative.

This chain connects TRBV6-1 to TRBJ2-3, with 8 bases lining up with TRBD1. CDR3 length equals 15 residues. The germline CDR1 and CDR2 sequences are MNHNS and SASEGT. The trim removed 6 bases at V and 4 bases at J, leaving 9 bases unmatched. CDR3 loop: CASRPGQALPDTQYF. The CDR3 nucleotides read TGTGCCAGCAGACCGGGACAGGCCCTCCCAGATACGCAGTATTTT.

Comments on this clone: Additional DNA sequences in this sample encode the identical CDR3. The chain combines TRBV5-1 with TRBJ1-2; 8 positions match TRBD1. CDR3 length: 15 residues. V was clipped by 0 bases and J by 2 bases; unmatched bases: 3. The germline gives CDR1 SGHRS, CDR2 YFSETQ. The CDR3 sequence is CASSLGTGPNYGYTF. In DNA form, the CDR3 reads TGCGCCAGCAGCTTGGGGACAGGGCCCAACTATGGCTACACCTTC.

This chain connects TRBV18 to TRBJ2-6; tentative D call: TRBD1 (5 bases). The CDR3 is 17 amino acids. Germline V gene lookup returns CDR1 KGHSH and CDR2 LQKENI. Trimming took off 2 bases at V and 0 bases at J, with 11 bases between the two ends. The CDR3 nucleotides are TGTGCCAGCTCACCATGGCCGACAGACTCTGGGGCCAACGTCCTGACTTTC. Translated: CASSPWPTDSGANVLTF.

The chain links TRBV29-1 to TRBJ1-2; D call uncertain. Germline V gene sequence: CDR1 SQVTM, CDR2 ANQGSEA. The CDR3 runs 13 residues. Trimming removed 4 bases from V and 1 base from J, with 10 bases in between. CDR3: CSVGWQYNYGYTF. The CDR3 coding sequence is TGCAGCGTTGGATGGCAGTATAACTATGGCTACACCTTC.

This clone showed up just once. V and J are TRBV15 and TRBJ1-6, with no clear D. With 0 bases removed from V and 0 bases from J, the gap between germline ends came to 12 bases. CDR3 length: 18 amino acids. Germline assignment: CDR1 LNHNV and CDR2 YYDKDF (reference sequence). In DNA form, the CDR3 reads TGTGCCACCAGCAGAGATAGAGGGAGGAGCTCCTATAATTCACCCCTCCACTTT. Protein sequence: CATSRDRGRSSYNSPLHF.

This clone was picked up a small number of times. CDR3: CASSLGVQGDYGYTF. CDR3 bases: TGTGCCAGCAGCTTGGGGGTACAGGGGGACTATGGCTACACCTTC. V and J are TRBV5-6 and TRBJ1-2; 8 bases fit TRBD1. CDR1 is SGHDT, CDR2 YYEEEE, per germline. Trimming removed 0 bases from V and 3 bases from J; junction bases left unmatched: 4. This CDR3 has 15 amino acids.

The chain is built from TRBV5-5 and TRBJ2-7; D unresolved. Germline values: CDR1 SGHKS, CDR2 YYEKEE (reference sequence). V was cut by 2 bases and J by 5 bases, with 8 bases left in between. This CDR3 region has 12 residues. CDR3 bases: TGTGCCAGCAGCTTCGTTTATGACGAGCAGTACTTC. It translates to CASSFVYDEQYF.

This chain links TRBV6-5 with TRBJ1-4, with TRBD1 identical over 7 bases. The germline V gene has CDR1 MNHEY and CDR2 SVGAGI. The ends lost 4 bases at V and 3 bases at J; junction bases unmatched: 8. This CDR3 spans 16 amino acids. The CDR3 spells CASSSRAGTANEKLFF. CDR3 in DNA: TGTGCCAGCAGTTCCCGGGCCGGGACAGCTAATGAAAAACTGTTTTTT.

The V gene is TRBV5-1, the J gene TRBJ2-7; 8 nucleotides line up with TRBD1. Germline values: CDR1 SGHRS, CDR2 YFSETQ. The CDR3 consists of 15 residues. V dropped 4 bases and J dropped 7; count of bases not matched to a gene: 13. The CDR3 coding sequence is TGCGCCAGCAGCCCAGACGGGCAGGGGGCGCAGGAGCAGTACTTC. Translated: CASSPDGQGAQEQYF.

This chain links TRBV5-4 with TRBJ2-7, with TRBD1 identical over 9 bases. Germline CDR1 SGHNT, CDR2 YYREEE (reference sequence). J gave up 1 base and V 4 bases, and 6 bases lay outside the gene matches. CDR3 length equals 15 residues. The CDR3 DNA follows: TGTGCCAGCAGCCTCGCCGGGACAGGGTCCTACGAGCAGTACTTC. Amino acids: CASSLAGTGSYEQYF.

The chain uses TRBV4-1 and TRBJ2-7, with a tentative D call TRBD2 (6 bases). Germline assignment: CDR1 MGHRA and CDR2 YSYEKL. V shed 1 base and J shed 2 bases, with 9 bases lying between them. The CDR3 totals 14 residues. Written as DNA, the CDR3 is TGCGCCAGCAGCCAAGGACGGGAGCCCTACGAGCAGTACTTC. It codes for CASSQGREPYEQYF.

The chain links TRBV7-2 to TRBJ2-1, with D tentatively TRBD1 (6 bases). The ends were cut back, 4 bases at V and 2 bases at J, with 15 bases in the middle. There are 16 residues in the CDR3. Looked up from germline, CDR1 is SGHTA and CDR2 is FQGNSA. CDR3 nucleotide sequence: TGTGCCAGCAGCTCAGAGGGGACAACCCCCTACAATGAGCAGTTCTTC. Encoded protein: CASSSEGTTPYNEQFF.

This clone appeared a few times. This chain uses TRBV11-2 with TRBJ1-6; weak D call: TRBD1 (5 bases). The CDR3 has 15 residues. Germline lookup yields CDR1 SGHAT and CDR2 FQNNGV. The V gene lost 5 bases and the J gene lost 9 bases, with 17 bases spanning the gap. The CDR3 DNA reads as TGTGCCAGCAGCCCCCCAGGGCGAATGGGTTCACCCCTCCACTTT. This translates into CASSPPGRMGSPLHF.

This clone has a handful of counts. The chain employs TRBV6-1 and TRBJ2-1, with 9 bases lining up with TRBD1. CDR1 MNHNS and CDR2 SASEGT come from the germline V gene. The V segment lost 3 bases and the J segment 5 bases; nucleotides outside the gene matches: 8. The CDR3 totals 16 residues. CDR3 in amino acids: CASSDRSRDRDNEQFF. The CDR3 coding sequence is TGTGCCAGCAGTGACAGGAGTCGGGACAGGGACAATGAGCAGTTCTTC.

This chain connects TRBV9 to TRBJ2-5, with D perhaps matching TRBD2 (5 bases). CDR3 length: 14 amino acids. V gave up 4 bases and J gave up 5 bases, with 15 bases separating them. CDR1 SGDLS and CDR2 YYNGEE come from the germline V gene. CDR3 amino acids: CASSPVRAEETQYF. CDR3 nucleotide sequence: TGTGCCAGCAGCCCCGTGAGGGCCGAGGAGACCCAGTACTTC.

The chain employs TRBV29-1 and TRBJ2-7, with 14 bases identical to TRBD2. After removal of 5 bases from V and 2 bases from J, the junction contained 8 bases not matched to a gene. Germline-derived CDR1 and CDR2 are SQVTM and ANQGSEA. The CDR3 has 16 amino acids. This CDR3 reads CSVRTSGRRGAYEQYF. CDR3 nucleotide sequence: TGCAGCGTTAGGACTAGCGGGAGGAGAGGGGCCTACGAGCAGTACTTC.

Notes on this clone: This could be a read error, since a much larger clone is one nucleotide away. Other DNA sequences from this sample encode an identical CDR3 as well. CDR3 bases: TGTGCCAGCAGAACAGTGAACACTGAAGCTTTCTTT. Its protein product is CASRTVNTEAFF. The chain has TRBV6-1 and TRBJ1-1; the D is unclear. The V end was cut by 6 bases, the J end by 0 bases, with 5 bases between. The V gene's germline CDR1 is MNHNS and CDR2 SASEGT. This CDR3 spans 12 amino acids.

The gene calls are TRBV10-3 and TRBJ2-5, with D tentatively TRBD1 (6 bases). The CDR3 spans 15 residues. The germline V gene encodes CDR1 ENHRY and CDR2 SYGVKD. Between the trimmed V and J ends, which lost 4 bases and 2 bases, there was a span of 14 bases. This chain's CDR3 is CAISVGQSKQETQYF. As DNA, the CDR3 is TGTGCCATCAGTGTCGGACAGTCGAAACAAGAGACCCAGTACTTC.

The chain links TRBV9 to TRBJ2-3, with TRBD2 matching over 9 bases. The CDR3 totals 14 residues. V was pared by 0 bases and J by 6 bases, with 2 bases of the junction left unmatched. The germline gives CDR1 SGDLS, CDR2 YYNGEE. CDR3 bases: TGTGCCAGCAGCGTAGTAAGCGGGGGGGATACGCAGTATTTT. Its protein product is CASSVVSGGDTQYF.

The chain links TRBV30 to TRBJ2-5, with a tentative D call TRBD1 (7 bases). The length of the CDR3 is 17 residues. Germline values: CDR1 GTSNPN, CDR2 SVGIG (reference sequence). V gave up 4 bases and J gave up 0 bases, with 21 bases separating them. CDR3 in DNA: TGTGCCTGGAAGGGACAGCCGACTAGAGGACACCAAGAGACCCAGTACTTC. This encodes CAWKGQPTRGHQETQYF.

The chain links TRBV5-6 to TRBJ1-2; tentatively, D is TRBD1 (6 bases). The CDR3 spans 12 residues. Germline V CDR1 and CDR2: SGHDT, YYEEEE. V dropped 2 bases and J dropped 8 bases, with 10 bases sitting between them. This chain's CDR3 is CASSFRGQGYTF. The CDR3 nucleotides are TGTGCCAGCAGCTTCAGGGGCCAAGGCTACACCTTC.

The chain employs TRBV5-1 and TRBJ2-6; 7 bases are a match to TRBD1. After removal of 4 bases from V and 2 bases from J, the junction contained 3 bases not matched to a gene. Germline-derived CDR1 and CDR2 are SGHRS and YFSETQ. The CDR3 runs 15 residues. CDR3 nucleotide sequence: TGCGCCAGCAGCCTGGGGACAGCTGGGGCCAACGTCCTGACTTTC. Translated: CASSLGTAGANVLTF.

This chain connects TRBV4-2 to TRBJ1-2; D possibly corresponds to TRBD1 (6 bases). This CDR3 is 15 amino acids long. V shed 1 base and J shed 6 bases, with 15 bases lying between them. Germline V lookup: CDR1 LGHNA, CDR2 YNFKEQ. The CDR3 DNA follows: TGTGCCAGCAGCCAAGTCCGGGGGGCTCTCGATGGCTACACCTTC. Protein: CASSQVRGALDGYTF.

The rearrangement uses TRBV7-6 and TRBJ2-3, with D possibly TRBD2 on 6 matching bases. The CDR3 contains 15 residues. CDR1 and CDR2 (germline): SGHVS, FNYEAQ. With 3 bases removed from V and 0 bases from J, the gap between germline ends came to 10 bases. In DNA, the CDR3 is TGTGCCAGCAGCTTCGGGAGCAGAAGCACAGATACGCAGTATTTT. It translates to CASSFGSRSTDTQYF. Full variable domain (outside the CDR3, taken from reference TRBV7-6 and TRBJ2-3): GAGVSQSPRYKVTKRGQDVALRCDPISGHVSLYWYRQALGQGPEFLTYFNYEAQQDKSGLPNDRFSAERPEGSISTLTIQRTEQRDSAMYRCASSFGSRSTDTQYFGPGTRLTVL.

The CDR3 nucleotides are TGCGCCAGCAGCTTCACAGGCGCTCAGGCCCAGTACTTC. Translating gives CASSFTGAQAQYF. The chain uses TRBV5-1 and TRBJ2-5; D is possibly TRBD1 (5 bases). This CDR3 is 13 amino acids long. V was pared by 2 bases and J by 9 bases, with 14 bases between. Germline loops: CDR1 SGHRS, CDR2 YFSETQ.